The rows below give T cell receptor beta chains drawn from one sample of a study of cytomegalovirus exposure and HLA in healthy donors. Measured with immunoSEQ multiplex PCR; TCRdb has only the in-frame clones, and not every one. Of under 200,000 clones in the sample, approximately 71% were seen once. Sample: PBMCs. The receptors here all came from a young woman in good health and CMV-seropositive. CDR3s include the opening cysteine and the closing phenylalanine or tryptophan. The D gene is left open where the match is weak. Size tells how often a clone was seen (once, few, many) or the class of an expanded clone, and some rows leave it out.

clone size	V gene	J gene	D gene	CDR3 protein	CDR3 DNA
.	TRBV30	TRBJ2-1	.	CAWTSGLRNEQFF	TGTGCCTGGACAAGCGGGCTAAGGAATGAGCAGTTCTTC
.	TRBV30	TRBJ1-3	.	CAWRESGNTIYF	TGTGCCTGGAGGGAGTCTGGAAACACCATATATTTT
.	TRBV6-5	TRBJ2-3	.	CASRRAMGDTQYF	TGTGCCAGCAGGAGGGCGATGGGAGATACGCAGTATTTT
.	TRBV7-9	TRBJ1-2	.	CASSLAGPGDGYTF	TGTGCCAGCAGCTTAGCGGGGCCGGGCGATGGCTACACCTTC
.	TRBV27	TRBJ2-3	.	CASSSGDTQYF	TGTGCCAGCAGTAGCGGAGATACGCAGTATTTT
few	TRBV19	TRBJ1-4	TRBD1	CATAIRTGNNEKLFF	TGTGCCACCGCGATTAGGACAGGGAATAATGAAAAACTGTTTTTT
few	TRBV2	TRBJ2-7	.	CASRYSLPEQYF	TGTGCCAGCAGATATTCTCTACCCGAGCAGTACTTC
.	TRBV5-1	TRBJ2-2	.	CASRSGGIYTGELFF	TGCGCCAGCCGTAGTGGGGGGATTTACACCGGGGAGCTGTTTTTT
.	TRBV7-2	TRBJ1-2	TRBD1	CASSLQGVGGYTF	TGTGCCAGCAGCCTGCAGGGGGTAGGAGGCTACACCTTC
.	TRBV5-6	TRBJ1-6	.	CASSLGDTYNSPLHF	TGTGCCAGCAGCTTGGGGGACACTTATAATTCACCCCTCCACTTT
.	TRBV5-4	TRBJ1-5	TRBD1	CASSLDGQGGNQPQHF	TGTGCCAGCAGCTTGGATGGACAGGGAGGCAATCAGCCCCAGCATTTT
.	TRBV5-1	TRBJ1-4	TRBD1	CASAKQGDRDEKLFF	TGCGCCAGCGCCAAACAAGGGGACAGGGACGAAAAACTGTTTTTT
once	TRBV27	TRBJ2-2	.	CASSFQRPGELFF	TGTGCCAGCAGTTTCCAGAGGCCCGGGGAGCTGTTTTTT
.	TRBV19	TRBJ1-3	.	CASIPLSGNTIYF	TGTGCCAGTATTCCACTCTCTGGAAACACCATATATTTT
.	TRBV7-2	TRBJ1-1	.	CASSEAPNTEAFF	TGTGCCAGCAGCGAGGCCCCGAACACTGAAGCTTTCTTT
few	TRBV6-5	TRBJ1-3	.	CASRSAGNTIYF	TGTGCCAGCAGGTCCGCTGGAAACACCATATATTTT
few	TRBV4-1	TRBJ1-2	.	CASSQVGTNYGYTF	TGCGCCAGCAGCCAAGTCGGGACTAACTATGGCTACACCTTC
.	TRBV2	TRBJ1-5	.	CASSEWPGVNQPQHF	TGTGCCAGCAGTGAATGGCCCGGGGTGAATCAGCCCCAGCATTTT
once	TRBV7-9	TRBJ1-2	TRBD1	CASSLVGTDYGYTF	TGTGCCAGCAGCTTAGTTGGGACAGACTATGGCTACACCTTC
.	TRBV28	TRBJ2-7	TRBD1	CATTRPGQIYEQYF	TGTGCCACAACACGTCCGGGACAGATCTACGAGCAGTACTTC
.	TRBV19	TRBJ2-1	.	CASSIDQGWDNEQFF	TGTGCCAGTAGTATAGATCAGGGTTGGGACAATGAGCAGTTCTTC
.	TRBV18	TRBJ2-5	.	CASSPIAGTQETQYF	TGTGCCAGCTCACCAATCGCGGGGACCCAAGAGACCCAGTACTTC
.	TRBV4-3	TRBJ1-2	TRBD1	CASSQNRGMGNYGYTF	TGCGCCAGCAGCCAAAACAGGGGTATGGGGAACTATGGCTACACCTTC
.	TRBV18	TRBJ2-6	.	CASSPRNPSGVGANVLTF	TGTGCCAGCTCACCACGAAATCCGTCGGGGGTCGGGGCCAACGTCCTGACTTTC
.	TRBV19	TRBJ1-1	.	CASTEGAGLGTEAFF	TGTGCCAGTACCGAGGGTGCAGGTTTGGGCACTGAAGCTTTCTTT
few	TRBV2	TRBJ2-1	TRBD2	CASLGGETYNEQFF	TGTGCCAGCTTGGGAGGGGAAACCTACAATGAGCAGTTCTTC
.	TRBV9	TRBJ1-2	TRBD1	CASSGPTGVGNYGYTF	TGTGCCAGCAGCGGACCTACAGGGGTAGGTAACTATGGCTACACCTTC
.	TRBV5-8	TRBJ2-4	.	CASSWFRGTLAKNIQYF	TGTGCCAGCAGCTGGTTCAGGGGAACCTTAGCCAAAAACATTCAGTACTTC
few	TRBV21-1	TRBJ2-2	.	CASSKGIQENTGELFF	TGTGCCAGCAGCAAAGGGATACAGGAGAACACCGGGGAGCTGTTTTTT
few	TRBV2	TRBJ1-5	TRBD1	CASRGDSVIIGPQHF	TGTGCCAGCCGCGGGGACAGCGTGATCATTGGGCCCCAGCATTTT
.	TRBV2	TRBJ1-4	.	CASSPRGNGENLFF	TGTGCCAGCAGTCCCCGGGGAAACGGTGAAAATCTGTTTTTT
.	TRBV28	TRBJ1-1	.	CASSLLRAVNTEAFF	TGTGCCAGCAGTTTATTGAGGGCGGTGAACACTGAAGCTTTCTTT
.	TRBV19	TRBJ2-1	.	CASSLGGLDEQFF	TGTGCCAGTAGCCTGGGGGGTTTGGATGAGCAGTTCTTC
few	TRBV5-6	TRBJ2-3	TRBD2	CASSLVYGGGPTDTQYF	TGTGCCAGCAGCTTGGTCTACGGCGGGGGGCCCACAGATACGCAGTATTTT
.	TRBV2	TRBJ1-1	.	CASSEKWRTEAFF	TGTGCCAGCAGTGAAAAATGGAGGACTGAAGCTTTCTTT
.	TRBV27	TRBJ2-7	.	CASSSWTKGYEQYF	TGTGCCAGCAGTTCGTGGACCAAGGGGTACGAGCAGTACTTC
.	TRBV30	TRBJ1-4	TRBD1	CAWGSPGTAVGKLFF	TGTGCCTGGGGATCACCCGGGACAGCCGTGGGAAAACTGTTTTTT
.	TRBV18	TRBJ2-3	.	CASSRDSTDTQYF	TGTGCCAGCTCGCGGGACAGCACAGATACGCAGTATTTT
.	TRBV29-1	TRBJ1-3	TRBD1	CSATKRSGGPSGNTIYF	TGCAGCGCCACGAAGCGGTCAGGGGGCCCCTCTGGAAACACCATATATTTT
.	TRBV4-1	TRBJ2-7	TRBD1	CASSQMGQGHAEQYF	TGCGCCAGCAGCCAAATGGGACAGGGTCACGCCGAGCAGTACTTC
.	TRBV6-1	TRBJ2-7	.	CASRIYRESYEQYF	TGTGCCAGCAGGATTTACAGGGAATCCTACGAGCAGTACTTC
.	TRBV7-2	TRBJ1-5	.	CASSLGGGRYQPQHF	TGTGCCAGCAGTCTAGGGGGGGGAAGATATCAGCCCCAGCATTTT
.	TRBV7-9	TRBJ2-5	.	CASSLGPAGDETQYF	TGTGCCAGCAGCTTAGGTCCGGCAGGGGACGAGACCCAGTACTTC
.	TRBV6-6	TRBJ2-3	.	CASTSGDTQYF	TGTGCCAGCACCTCGGGGGATACGCAGTATTTT
few	TRBV5-1	TRBJ2-1	TRBD1	CASSFQGDDNEQFF	TGCGCCAGCAGCTTTCAGGGGGATGACAATGAGCAGTTCTTC
few	TRBV10-3	TRBJ1-3	.	CAISYFRQAAVVSGNTIYF	TGTGCCATCAGTTACTTTCGACAGGCAGCGGTTGTCTCTGGAAACACCATATATTTT
.	TRBV10-3	TRBJ1-1	TRBD1	CAISESTLGQSEAFF	TGTGCCATCAGTGAGTCTACTTTGGGACAGTCTGAAGCTTTCTTT
once	TRBV30	TRBJ1-6	TRBD1	CAWRTGGMNNSPLHF	TGTGCCTGGAGAACAGGGGGAATGAATAATTCACCCCTCCACTTT
.	TRBV9	TRBJ1-5	.	CASSVGQSNQPQHF	TGTGCCAGCAGCGTTGGACAGAGCAATCAGCCCCAGCATTTT
.	TRBV7-9	TRBJ1-2	.	CASSWGVGYTF	TGTGCCAGCAGCTGGGGAGTTGGCTACACCTTC